Each of the 30 T cell receptor beta chains below was sequenced from the same sample in a study of T cells in Graves' hyperthyroidism and ophthalmopathy. There were TCR beta CDR3 regions amplified from RNA transcripts. An initial round of RT-PCR targeting the TCR CDR3 relied on the HTBI primer set. Each CDR3 protein is one row after TCRdb ran MiXCR on the multiplex PCR reads. The sample carries roughly 550,000 distinct CDR3 sequences, about 15% recorded once. The source material was blood. These receptors were obtained from a woman between 25 and 40 years old with Graves' ophthalmopathy.

This clonotype was observed at least ten times. V and J are TRBV28 and TRBJ2-7; TRBD1 matches 8 bases. The CDR3 extends over 13 amino acids. The V and J ends lost 6 bases and 7 bases, in that order; junction bases with no gene match: 8. Looked up from germline, CDR1 is MDHEN and CDR2 is SYDVKM. The CDR3 DNA sequence: TGTGCCAGCAGCGACGCAGGGGGCTGGGAGCAGTACTTC. The encoded protein is CASSDAGGWEQYF.

The V and J genes are TRBV6-1 and TRBJ2-3; D is unresolved. The CDR3 loop spans 12 amino acids. From germline, CDR1 is MNHNS and CDR2 SASEGT. The V end was cut by 6 bases, the J end by 9 bases, with 13 bases between. In nucleotides, the CDR3 is TGTGCCAGCAGACTCCTATACGGCACGCAGTATTTT. Its translation is CASRLLYGTQYF.

This clonotype showed up many times. The CDR3 region is CASSLWDRGNTGELFF. The CDR3 DNA is TGTGCCAGCAGTTTATGGGACAGGGGGAACACCGGGGAGCTGTTTTTT. This chain links TRBV28 with TRBJ2-2; 9 bases match TRBD1. The germline CDR1 and CDR2 sequences are MDHEN and SYDVKM. CDR3 length equals 16 residues. With 0 bases clipped from V and 1 base from J, the junction kept 0 bases outside the gene matches.

The rearrangement joins TRBV7-2 to TRBJ2-7, with D possibly being TRBD1 (6 bases). CDR1 SGHTA and CDR2 FQGNSA come from the germline V gene. The CDR3 extends over 18 amino acids. The ends were cut back, 5 bases at V and 0 bases at J, with 23 bases in the middle. This CDR3 reads CASSLALGAGANSYEQYF. In DNA, the CDR3 is TGTGCCAGCAGCCTCGCCCTGGGGGCAGGGGCCAACTCCTACGAGCAGTACTTC.

This clonotype was seen repeatedly, ten times or more. The chain uses TRBV18 and TRBJ1-1; weak D call: TRBD1 (5 bases). The V gene lost 3 bases and the J gene lost 5 bases, with 13 bases spanning the gap. The CDR3 has 14 amino acids. Germline lookup yields CDR1 KGHSH and CDR2 LQKENI. CDR3 DNA sequence: TGTGCCAGCTCACCTGGGGGGTGGAGGACTGAAGCTTTCTTT. Residues: CASSPGGWRTEAFF.

This clonotype was picked up many times. J is TRBJ1-5 and V is TRBV18; tentative D call: TRBD1 (6 bases). This CDR3 contains 13 residues. Per germline, CDR1 KGHSH and CDR2 LQKENI. V lost 5 bases and J lost 5, with 10 bases in between. This chain's CDR3 is CASSEYRDQPQHF. In DNA, the CDR3 is TGTGCCAGCTCAGAGTACAGGGATCAGCCCCAGCATTTT.

The chain uses TRBV4-3 and TRBJ1-1; D remains unclear. Trimming pared 0 bases from V and 5 bases from J, leaving 19 bases between. This CDR3 contains 17 residues. Germline CDR1 is LGHNA and CDR2 is YSLEER. The DNA of the CDR3 is TGCGCCAGCAGCCAAGACTCCCTCCGACATTCTAGGACTGAAGCTTTCTTT. As protein: CASSQDSLRHSRTEAFF.

This clonotype was counted many times. The gene calls are TRBV18 and TRBJ2-7; D is ambiguous. Trimming shortened V by 3 bases and J by 2 bases, and 17 bases separated the two germline ends. The CDR3 has 16 residues. CDR1 and CDR2 from the germline V gene are KGHSH and LQKENI. In nucleotides, the CDR3 is TGTGCCAGCTCACCCACTTCTTCGGGCCGACCCTACGAGCAGTACTTC. This encodes CASSPTSSGRPYEQYF.

This clonotype came up a few times. The chain employs TRBV6-1 and TRBJ2-1; the match to TRBD2 covers 8 bases. The CDR3 sequence is 16 residues long. J was trimmed by 13 bases and V by 6 bases; bases with no gene match: 20. The germline V gene has CDR1 MNHNS and CDR2 SASEGT. The CDR3 coding sequence is TGTGCCAGCAGGGGACTAGGGGGGAACTCCAACATGGGACAGTTCTTC. This gives the protein CASRGLGGNSNMGQFF.

At least ten counts were recorded for this clonotype. The chain combines TRBV5-6 with TRBJ2-7, with D perhaps assigned TRBD1 or TRBD2 (5 bases each). Germline-derived CDR1 and CDR2 are SGHDT and YYEEEE. The CDR3 is made up of 13 amino acids. V was pared by 4 bases and J by 0 bases, with 8 bases between. The CDR3: CASSGTVSYEQYF. CDR3 coding DNA: TGTGCCAGCAGCGGGACGGTCTCCTACGAGCAGTACTTC. Together with reference TRBV5-6 and TRBJ2-7, the CDR3 gives the full variable domain: DAGVTQSPTHLIKTRGQQVTLRCSPKSGHDTVSWYQQALGQGPQFIFQYYEEEERQRGNFPDRFSGHQFPNYSSELNVNALLLGDSALYLCASSGTVSYEQYFGPGTRLTVT.

This clonotype came up once. The gene calls are TRBV10-1 and TRBJ2-1, with D tentatively TRBD1 (5 bases). The J call may be wrong; the DNA end is better matched by TRBJ2-7. The germline V gene has CDR1 WNHNN and CDR2 SYGVQD (reference sequence). The CDR3 runs 14 residues. Here the CDR3 DNA reads TGCGCCAGCAGTTACTCGTGGGGCAACAATGAGCAGTACTTC. Translation: CASSYSWGNNEQYF.

This clonotype was detected many times. The chain couples TRBV19 to TRBJ1-1; D unresolved. Germline V gene lookup returns CDR1 LNHDA and CDR2 SQIVND (reference sequence). The CDR3 extends over 13 amino acids. V lost 3 bases to trimming and J lost 0 bases, with 5 bases between them. The CDR3 bases are TGTGCCAGTAGTATTGGGGTGAACACTGAAGCTTTCTTT. Translation gives CASSIGVNTEAFF.

This clonotype was seen at least ten times. This chain uses TRBV28 with TRBJ2-7; 9 bases align to TRBD1. The V gene's germline CDR1 is MDHEN and CDR2 SYDVKM. J was trimmed by 4 bases and V by 7 bases; bases with no gene match: 8. The CDR3 contains 14 residues. The CDR3 protein is CASTPGQGGYEQYF. DNA for the CDR3: TGTGCCAGCACCCCGGGACAGGGAGGTTACGAGCAGTACTTC.

Only a few counts were recorded for this clonotype. The genes are TRBV7-9 and TRBJ2-2; 7 nucleotides align to TRBD1. CDR3 length equals 15 residues. J gave up 4 bases and V 4 bases, and 6 bases lay outside the gene matches. CDR1 is SEHNR, CDR2 FQNEAQ, per germline (reference sequence). The CDR3 nucleotides read TGTGCCAGCAGCTCGCCGACAGGGCTCACCGGGGAGCTGTTTTTT. Its protein product is CASSSPTGLTGELFF.

The chain couples TRBV6-6 to TRBJ1-2; D is undetermined. The germline V gene has CDR1 MNHNY and CDR2 SVGAGI (reference sequence). The CDR3 spans 14 residues. Trimming shortened V by 0 bases and J by 8 bases, and 13 bases separated the two germline ends. The DNA for the CDR3 is TGTGCCAGCAGTTACTCCGACCCAGCCACCGGCTACACCTTC. It yields the protein CASSYSDPATGYTF.

This clonotype has at least ten counts. This sequence joins TRBV12-3 or TRBV12-4 and TRBJ1-1, with D possibly matching TRBD1 (6 bases). Deletions cut 5 bases from V and 0 bases from J, with 13 bases between. There are 15 residues in the CDR3. The chain's CDR3 is CASSIGGALNTEAFF. The DNA of the CDR3 is TGTGCCAGCAGTATCGGGGGGGCGTTGAACACTGAAGCTTTCTTT.

This clonotype was observed many times. The genes are TRBV28 and TRBJ2-4; possibly TRBD2 for D (7 bases). With 3 bases removed from V and 2 bases from J, the gap between germline ends came to 14 bases. Germline lookup yields CDR1 MDHEN and CDR2 SYDVKM. CDR3 length equals 16 residues. CDR3 DNA: TGTGCCAGCAGTTTCGGGGGGCGCGTTTCCAAAAACATTCAGTACTTC. Protein product: CASSFGGRVSKNIQYF.

The chain couples TRBV14 to TRBJ2-5, with D unclear. Germline V gives CDR1 SGHDN, CDR2 FVKESK. Trimming shortened V by 0 bases and J by 11 bases, and 13 bases separated the two germline ends. The CDR3 loop spans 13 amino acids. As DNA, the CDR3 is TGTGCCAGCAGCCAAGATAGGATGGGGAAACAGTACTTC. The encoded protein is CASSQDRMGKQYF. The entire variable domain, with the rest obtained from reference TRBV14 and TRBJ2-5, is as follows: EAGVTQFPSHSVIEKGQTVTLRCDPISGHDNLYWYRRVMGKEIKFLLHFVKESKQDESGMPNNRFLAERTGGTYSTLKVQPAELEDSGVYFCASSQDRMGKQYFGPGTRLLVL.

This chain links TRBV19 with TRBJ2-7; 8 bases align to TRBD2. This CDR3 region has 15 residues. Trimming took 4 bases from V and 2 from J; bases not matched to a gene: 7. Germline CDR1 LNHDA, CDR2 SQIVND (reference sequence). The CDR3 sequence is CASSTDGGGTYEQYF. Written as DNA, the CDR3 is TGTGCCAGTAGTACGGACGGGGGGGGAACCTACGAGCAGTACTTC.

This clonotype was observed at least ten times. The chain has TRBV11-2 and TRBJ2-5, with 14 positions matching TRBD2. V lost 3 bases and J lost 5; bases outside the gene matches: 11. The CDR3 sequence is 18 residues long. Germline V gene sequence: CDR1 SGHAT, CDR2 FQNNGV. As DNA, the CDR3 is TGTGCCAGCAGCTTGGGAGGGACTAGCGGGAGCGGGGGGGAGACCCAGTACTTC. This translates into CASSLGGTSGSGGETQYF.

This clonotype was counted many times. The CDR3 here is CASSPDEGMRQETQYF. The CDR3 nucleotides are TGTGCCAGCTCACCAGATGAGGGTATGAGGCAAGAGACCCAGTACTTC. V is TRBV18 and J is TRBJ2-5; the D gene is possibly TRBD2 (5 bases). Germline V gene sequence: CDR1 KGHSH, CDR2 LQKENI. Trimming shortened V by 2 bases and J by 2 bases, and 15 bases separated the two germline ends. This CDR3 region has 16 residues.

This clonotype has more than one count but fewer than ten. V gene TRBV5-5 combines with J gene TRBJ2-5; no reliable D call. CDR1 SGHKS and CDR2 YYEKEE come from the germline V gene (reference sequence). CDR3 length equals 14 residues. The V and J ends lost 0 bases and 2 bases respectively, with 8 bases between them. The CDR3 is CASSLEGRQETQYF. In nucleotides, the CDR3 is TGTGCCAGCAGCTTGGAGGGCAGGCAAGAGACCCAGTACTTC.

The chain combines TRBV28 with TRBJ2-1; either TRBD1 or TRBD2 may fit D (5 bases each). The CDR3 contains 19 residues. The germline V gene has CDR1 MDHEN and CDR2 SYDVKM. V lost 4 bases, J lost 9 bases, and 31 bases lay in between. CDR3 region: CASSYDCGLGDPQMCEQFF. DNA for the CDR3: TGTGCCAGCAGTTACGATTGTGGTCTAGGGGACCCTCAAATGTGTGAGCAGTTCTTC.

This clonotype was counted at least ten times. This chain connects TRBV7-8 to TRBJ2-5; 8 bases are shared with TRBD2. With V trimmed by 5 bases and J by 5 bases, 7 bases remained unmatched. CDR1 is SGHVS and CDR2 is FQNEAQ in the germline V gene. CDR3 size: 14 residues. This CDR3 reads CASSLSSGKETQYF. The CDR3 bases are TGTGCCAGCAGCCTCAGTAGCGGGAAGGAGACCCAGTACTTC.

Concerning this clonotype itself: A much larger clone sits a single nucleotide away, making a read error possible. Since no conserved phenylalanine or tryptophan closes the CDR3, a read error is the likely cause. This rearrangement joins TRBV30 to TRBJ1-4; possibly TRBD1 for D (6 bases). Trimming stripped 3 bases from V and 0 bases from J, with 11 bases between. CDR3 length: 15 residues. Germline V gives CDR1 GTSNPN, CDR2 SVGIG (reference sequence). The CDR3 loop is CAWRAGAATNEKLFL. The CDR3 nucleotides are TGTGCCTGGAGAGCGGGGGCAGCAACTAATGAAAAACTGTTTCTT.

The rearrangement links TRBV3-1 to TRBJ2-1, with 9 bases matching TRBD1. Trimming removed 5 bases from V and 13 bases from J; junction bases left unmatched: 24. The length of the CDR3 is 18 residues. Looked up from germline, CDR1 is LGHDT and CDR2 is YNNKEL (reference sequence). The CDR3: CASSSGTGLSLGPYSQFF. CDR3 coding DNA: TGTGCCAGCAGCTCCGGGACAGGGTTGTCACTCGGGCCTTATAGCCAGTTCTTC.

This clonotype occurred many times. The gene calls are TRBV30 and TRBJ2-3; no firm D call. Deletions cut 0 bases from V and 0 bases from J, with 13 bases between. Germline CDR1 is GTSNPN and CDR2 is SVGIG (reference sequence). The CDR3 is made up of 16 amino acids. This CDR3 is CAWSVSAPPSTDTQYF. The CDR3 DNA sequence: TGTGCCTGGAGTGTTTCAGCCCCACCTAGCACAGATACGCAGTATTTT.

This clonotype has just a few counts. The rearrangement joins TRBV5-5 to TRBJ2-2; maybe TRBD2 (5 bases). The V gene lost 2 bases and the J gene lost 3 bases, with 11 bases spanning the gap. The germline V gene encodes CDR1 SGHKS and CDR2 YYEKEE (reference sequence). The CDR3 loop spans 15 amino acids. The CDR3 DNA reads as TGTGCCAGCAGCTTCGGGGAAGGGTACACCGGGGAGCTGTTTTTT. Translated: CASSFGEGYTGELFF.

A few counts support this clonotype. The V call is TRBV6-1, the J call TRBJ2-1; 8 positions agree with TRBD1. The CDR3 sequence is 16 residues long. Unmatched junction bases numbered 11, after V lost 2 bases and J lost 8 bases. CDR1 and CDR2 (germline): MNHNS, SASEGT. CDR3 protein: CASSETPRTGSYEQFF. The CDR3 DNA follows: TGTGCCAGCAGTGAAACCCCTCGGACAGGGTCGTATGAGCAGTTCTTC.

Of note for this clonotype: A junction boundary mismatches the germline segment, possibly from a read error. The V gene is TRBV5-4, the J gene TRBJ2-7; D gene ambiguous. The CDR3 consists of 14 residues. Germline V lookup: CDR1 SGHNT, CDR2 YYREEE (reference sequence). The CDR3 nucleotides read TGCGCCAGCAACCCGCTGGCAGGCTCCTACGAGCAGTACTTC. Its protein is CASNPLAGSYEQYF.